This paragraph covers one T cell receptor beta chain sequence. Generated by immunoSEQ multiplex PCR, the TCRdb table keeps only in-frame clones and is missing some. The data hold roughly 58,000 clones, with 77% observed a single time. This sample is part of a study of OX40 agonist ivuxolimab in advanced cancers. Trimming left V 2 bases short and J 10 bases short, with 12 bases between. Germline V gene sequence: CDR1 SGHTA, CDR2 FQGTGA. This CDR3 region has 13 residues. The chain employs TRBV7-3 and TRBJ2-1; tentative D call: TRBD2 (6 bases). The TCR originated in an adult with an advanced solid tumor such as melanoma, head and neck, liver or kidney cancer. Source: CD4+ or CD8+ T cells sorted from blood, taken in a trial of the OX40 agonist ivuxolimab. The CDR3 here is CASSLGTRGEQFF. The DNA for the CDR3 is TGTGCCAGCAGCTTAGGGACGCGGGGCGAGCAGTTCTTC.